What follows are 30 T cell receptor beta chains derived from one specimen sequenced in a study of blood T cell repertoires in COVID-19. Measured with immunoSEQ multiplex PCR; TCRdb has only the in-frame clones, and not every one. The table shows a few hundred thousand clones, with around 87% occurring only once. Sequences were obtained from PBMCs or T cells enriched from blood (not recorded which). These receptor sequences come from a man aged 40-49 years in a cohort exposed to, infected with or recovered from COVID-19 (not recorded which).

V usage is TRBV6-1 and J usage is TRBJ2-7; D unclear. Germline V CDR1 and CDR2: MNHNS, SASEGT. Trimming removed 0 bases at V and 6 bases at J, with 12 bases between. This CDR3 contains 14 residues. The CDR3 DNA follows: TGTGCCAGCAGTGAAGCTCTCCAGGTCTTCGAGCAGTACTTC. Its translation: CASSEALQVFEQYF.

The chain carries TRBV5-1 and TRBJ2-3; 12 bases map to TRBD2. V was clipped by 5 bases and J by 2 bases; unmatched bases: 3. This CDR3 comprises 15 residues. Germline V gene sequence: CDR1 SGHRS, CDR2 YFSETQ. The CDR3 DNA sequence: TGCGCCAGCAGAAGGACTAGCGGGATCACAGATACGCAGTATTTT. Protein sequence: CASRRTSGITDTQYF. Together with reference TRBV5-1 and TRBJ2-3, the CDR3 gives the full variable domain: KAGVTQTPRYLIKTRGQQVTLSCSPISGHRSVSWYQQTPGQGLQFLFEYFSETQRNKGNFPGRFSGRQFSNSRSEMNVSTLELGDSALYLCASRRTSGITDTQYFGPGTRLTVL.

The gene calls are TRBV18 and TRBJ2-3; 9 bases map to TRBD2. The ends lost 2 bases at V and 0 bases at J; junction bases unmatched: 15. Germline assignment: CDR1 KGHSH and CDR2 LQKENI. This CDR3 is 20 amino acids long. The CDR3 here is CASSPRTSAGGPRSTDTQYF. DNA of the CDR3: TGTGCCAGCTCACCAAGGACGAGCGCGGGAGGGCCGAGGAGCACAGATACGCAGTATTTT.

The V and J genes are TRBV19 and TRBJ1-5, with unresolved D. Germline CDR1 and CDR2: LNHDA and SQIVND (reference sequence). The CDR3 extends over 14 amino acids. V was cut by 7 bases and J by 7 bases, with 17 bases left in between. Here the CDR3 reads CASTVAGLGQPQHF. The CDR3 DNA is TGTGCCAGTACTGTCGCGGGTTTGGGCCAGCCCCAGCATTTT.

This clone came up a few times. The chain has TRBV5-1 and TRBJ2-1; 7 bases map to TRBD2. The germline V gene has CDR1 SGHRS and CDR2 YFSETQ. The CDR3 spans 14 residues. With 8 bases clipped from V and 0 bases from J, the junction kept 5 bases outside the gene matches. The CDR3 reads CASQTSDSYNEQFF. DNA for the CDR3: TGCGCCAGTCAAACTAGCGACTCCTACAATGAGCAGTTCTTC.

CDR3: CASSLAGVYNEQFF. The CDR3 nucleotides read TGTGCCAGCAGTTTAGCGGGTGTCTACAATGAGCAGTTCTTC. The chain is built from TRBV6-5 and TRBJ2-1; 7 bases fit TRBD2. Trimming cost V 4 bases and J 3 bases; bases outside gene matches: 3. CDR1 and CDR2 from the germline V gene are MNHEY and SVGAGI. The CDR3 loop spans 14 amino acids.

The genes are TRBV3-1 (or the pseudogene TRBV3-2) and TRBJ2-1; 9 nucleotides align to TRBD2. The CDR3 runs to 15 residues. The germline V gene encodes CDR1 LGHDT and CDR2 YNNKEL (reference sequence). The junction had 6 bases not matched to a gene; V was cut back by 6 bases and J by 3 bases. The DNA of the CDR3 is TGTGCCAGCAGGACTAGCGGATCCTTCTACAATGAGCAGTTCTTC. Encoded protein: CASRTSGSFYNEQFF.

The chain has TRBV19 and TRBJ2-1; D is ambiguous. The germline V gene encodes CDR1 LNHDA and CDR2 SQIVND (reference sequence). The CDR3 sequence is 13 residues long. V shed 5 bases and J shed 2 bases, with 7 bases lying between them. The CDR3 reads CASSGMPYNEQFF. Written as DNA, the CDR3 is TGTGCCAGTAGTGGCATGCCCTACAATGAGCAGTTCTTC.

The gene calls are TRBV11-1 and TRBJ2-1; 9 bases map to TRBD2. The J segment lost 5 bases and the V segment lost 1 base, leaving 3 bases of the junction unmatched. This CDR3 is 15 amino acids long. Germline lookup yields CDR1 SGHAT and CDR2 FQDESV (reference sequence). CDR3 loop: CASSLGAGGDNEQFF. The CDR3 bases are TGTGCCAGCAGCTTAGGTGCGGGGGGGGACAATGAGCAGTTCTTC.

The gene calls are TRBV30 and TRBJ1-1, with a tentative D call TRBD1 (5 bases). The length of the CDR3 is 15 residues. Germline CDR1 GTSNPN, CDR2 SVGIG (reference sequence). Trimming took off 0 bases at V and 0 bases at J, with 11 bases between the two ends. CDR3 amino acids: CAWSVHGGVNTEAFF. The CDR3 DNA reads TGTGCCTGGAGTGTACATGGAGGGGTGAACACTGAAGCTTTCTTT. Variable domain in full (rest from reference TRBV30 and TRBJ1-1): SQTIHQWPATLVQPVGSPLSLECTVEGTSNPNLYWYRQAAGRGLQLLFYSVGIGQISSEVPQNLSASRPQDRQFILSSKKLLLSDSGFYLCAWSVHGGVNTEAFFGQGTRLTVV.

This chain uses TRBV5-4 with TRBJ2-1, with 14 bases fitting TRBD2. This CDR3 comprises 18 residues. Germline trimming cut 3 bases from V and 5 bases from J; bases unmatched to any gene: 10. The germline V gene has CDR1 SGHNT and CDR2 YYREEE (reference sequence). CDR3 DNA sequence: TGTGCCAGCAGCTCCGGGACTAGCGGGAGCGTGTTGAACAATGAGCAGTTCTTC. Its protein is CASSSGTSGSVLNNEQFF.

The rearrangement links TRBV28 to TRBJ2-7; possibly TRBD1 for D (6 bases). This CDR3 comprises 9 residues. Trimming left V 11 bases short and J 5 bases short, with 7 bases between. CDR1 is MDHEN, CDR2 SYDVKM, per germline. For the CDR3, the DNA is TGTGCCTCAGGGGACGAGCAGTACTTC. It translates to CASGDEQYF.

The rearrangement links TRBV30 to TRBJ2-2; 12 nucleotides align to TRBD1. Trimming at V came to 6 bases and at J to 7 bases, leaving 6 bases not matched to a gene. The CDR3 has 14 residues. Germline V gives CDR1 GTSNPN, CDR2 SVGIG (reference sequence). CDR3 amino acids: CACKGTGGHGELFF. The CDR3 nucleotides read TGTGCCTGCAAAGGGACAGGGGGCCACGGGGAGCTGTTTTTT.

The chain employs TRBV27 and TRBJ1-5, with a tentative D call TRBD1 (6 bases). The germline gives CDR1 MNHEY, CDR2 SMNVEV (reference sequence). The germline V and J ends were trimmed by 4 bases and 3 bases, with 13 bases remaining between them. The CDR3 sequence is 15 residues long. CDR3 residues: CASSSSRDTNQPQHF. In nucleotides, the CDR3 is TGTGCCAGCAGTTCGAGCCGGGACACCAATCAGCCCCAGCATTTT.

V usage is TRBV19 and J usage is TRBJ2-3; the D is unclear. The germline V gene encodes CDR1 LNHDA and CDR2 SQIVND (reference sequence). This CDR3 has 16 residues. V was cut by 1 base and J by 8 bases, with 19 bases left in between. The CDR3 spells CASSIASLYDSSTQYF. The CDR3 region has the DNA TGTGCCAGTAGTATAGCGTCACTATACGACTCCAGTACGCAGTATTTT.

The chain recombines TRBV12-5 with TRBJ2-7; no clear D gene. CDR1 is LGHNT, CDR2 FRNRAP, per germline. The CDR3 contains 13 residues. V lost 5 bases, J lost 7 bases, and 15 bases lay in between. CDR3: CASGLMRRGEQYF. Written as DNA, the CDR3 is TGTGCTAGTGGTCTGATGAGGCGTGGGGAGCAGTACTTC.

The chain combines TRBV15 with TRBJ2-3; D perhaps matches TRBD2 (6 bases). Trimming shortened V by 0 bases and J by 2 bases, and 9 bases separated the two germline ends. Germline V gene data show CDR1 as LNHNV and CDR2 as YYDKDF (reference sequence). CDR3 length: 15 amino acids. The CDR3 sequence is CATSRDAGITDTQYF. The DNA of the CDR3 is TGTGCCACCAGCAGAGATGCGGGGATCACAGATACGCAGTATTTT.

On this clone itself: The identical CDR3 is also encoded by other nucleotide sequences in the sample. This chain joins TRBV5-1 and TRBJ1-4; 8 nucleotides align to TRBD1. The CDR3 sequence is 14 residues long. V shed 4 bases and J 2 bases; nucleotides not matched to a gene: 1. CDR1 and CDR2 (germline): SGHRS, YFSETQ. The DNA for the CDR3 is TGCGCCAGCAGCCGACAGGGGACTAATGAAAAACTGTTTTTT. It yields the protein CASSRQGTNEKLFF.

V usage is TRBV9 and J usage is TRBJ2-5; 8 bases fit TRBD2. The CDR3 runs to 16 residues. Germline CDR1 SGDLS, CDR2 YYNGEE. V gave up 0 bases and J gave up 3 bases; unmatched junction bases: 7. The chain's CDR3 is CASSVGSLSGKETQYF. Here the CDR3 DNA reads TGTGCCAGCAGCGTAGGGTCCCTTAGCGGGAAAGAGACCCAGTACTTC.

The chain uses TRBV19 and TRBJ1-5; 10 bases are a match to TRBD1. The CDR3 length is 15 residues. The germline V gene has CDR1 LNHDA and CDR2 SQIVND (reference sequence). Losses at the gene ends were 7 bases for V and 3 bases for J; bases not matched to a gene: 6. The CDR3 protein is CASKGQGLINQPQHF. The CDR3 DNA follows: TGTGCCAGTAAGGGACAGGGGCTAATCAATCAGCCCCAGCATTTT.

The chain recombines TRBV7-9 with TRBJ2-3; D may be TRBD2 (5 bases). The ends were cut back, 1 base at V and 0 bases at J, with 14 bases in the middle. This CDR3 has 17 amino acids. Germline assignment: CDR1 SEHNR and CDR2 FQNEAQ (reference sequence). The CDR3 DNA follows: TGTGCCAGCAGCTTAGGCGGCGGGTCTTCTAGCACAGATACGCAGTATTTT. Amino acids: CASSLGGGSSSTDTQYF.

V and J are TRBV3-1 (or the pseudogene TRBV3-2) and TRBJ1-6; 10 positions agree with TRBD1. Germline CDR1 and CDR2: LGHDT and YNNKEL (reference sequence). The CDR3 length is 16 residues. V dropped 1 base and J dropped 8; count of bases not matched to a gene: 5. CDR3 in amino acids: CASSQGGQGRDSPLHF. The CDR3 DNA is TGTGCCAGCAGCCAAGGGGGACAGGGGCGAGATTCACCCCTCCACTTT.

The chain combines TRBV6-1 with TRBJ2-4; D unclear. V was clipped by 2 bases and J by 9 bases, with 11 bases between them. The CDR3 sequence is 13 residues long. Germline CDR1 and CDR2: MNHNS and SASEGT. The CDR3 DNA reads TGTGCCAGCAGTGAACTATGGTCGCGCATTCAGTACTTC. It translates to CASSELWSRIQYF.

The chain couples TRBV10-2 to TRBJ1-1; maybe TRBD1 (5 bases). Germline V gives CDR1 WSHSY, CDR2 SAAADI. Trimming pared 10 bases from V and 1 base from J, leaving 10 bases between. This CDR3 contains 12 residues. The CDR3 DNA follows: TGCGCCACCACCGGGGGGAACACTGAAGCTTTCTTT. The encoded protein is CATTGGNTEAFF.

This clone was observed once. The rearrangement links TRBV7-3 to TRBJ2-2, with 12 bases aligning to TRBD1. CDR1 and CDR2 from the germline V gene are SGHTA and FQGTGA. The V and J ends lost 5 bases and 8 bases, in that order; junction bases with no gene match: 6. The CDR3 totals 15 residues. The CDR3: CASSPGTGGRGELFF. For the CDR3, the DNA is TGTGCCAGCAGCCCGGGGACAGGGGGCCGAGGGGAGCTGTTTTTT.

CDR3 coding DNA: TGTGCCAGCAAACCCGGCAGGAGCAATCAGCCCCAGCATTTT. Translation gives CASKPGRSNQPQHF. This sequence joins TRBV6-5 and TRBJ1-5; D uncertain. The germline gives CDR1 MNHEY, CDR2 SVGAGI. Trimming left V 7 bases short and J 1 base short, with 11 bases between. CDR3 length: 14 amino acids.

The chain is built from TRBV2 and TRBJ2-1; the D gene is possibly TRBD1 (5 bases). This CDR3 comprises 14 residues. Deletions cut 4 bases from V and 5 bases from J, with 12 bases between. CDR1 SNHLY and CDR2 FYNNEI come from the germline V gene. The CDR3: CASSAERGNNEQFF. CDR3 bases: TGTGCCAGCAGTGCAGAAAGGGGAAACAATGAGCAGTTCTTC.

The chain carries TRBV18 and TRBJ2-7; D may be TRBD2 (6 bases). The germline CDR1 and CDR2 sequences are KGHSH and LQKENI. The CDR3 extends over 14 amino acids. V lost 1 base and J lost 0, with 7 bases in between. This chain's CDR3 is CASSPRGDSYEQYF. Written as DNA, the CDR3 is TGTGCCAGCTCACCACGGGGGGACTCCTACGAGCAGTACTTC. The whole variable domain, remainder taken from reference TRBV18 and TRBJ2-7, is NAGVMQNPRHLVRRRGQEARLRCSPMKGHSHVYWYRQLPEEGLKFMVYLQKENIIDESGMPKERFSAEFPKEGPSILRIQQVVRGDSAAYFCASSPRGDSYEQYFGPGTRLTVT.

The rearrangement links TRBV28 to TRBJ1-1; D is unclear. Looked up from germline, CDR1 is MDHEN and CDR2 is SYDVKM. V lost 8 bases and J lost 7, with 14 bases in between. CDR3 size: 12 residues. CDR3 sequence reads: CASARPQLEAFF. In nucleotides, the CDR3 is TGTGCCAGCGCTCGACCACAGCTTGAAGCTTTCTTT.

A single count supports this clone. This chain links TRBV14 with TRBJ2-7, with 8 bases aligning to TRBD1. Losses at the gene ends were 4 bases for V and 7 bases for J; bases not matched to a gene: 9. The length of the CDR3 is 14 residues. The V gene's germline CDR1 is SGHDN and CDR2 FVKESK. The CDR3 nucleotides are TGTGCCAGCAGCCCTCTCCAGGGGGCAGGGGAGCAGTACTTC. This gives the protein CASSPLQGAGEQYF.